This TCR beta chain was sequenced during a study of OX40 agonist ivuxolimab in advanced cancers. CDR1 is DFQATT and CDR2 is SNEGSKA in the germline V gene (reference sequence). This CDR3 has 11 residues. V lost 5 bases and J lost 15; bases outside the gene matches: 8. The data were produced by immunoSEQ multiplex PCR, yet TCRdb's version contains in-frame clones alone and is incomplete. The sample has about 71,000 clones, about three quarters seen once. The sample holds a few counts of this clone. This clonotype originated in an adult with an advanced solid tumor such as melanoma, head and neck, liver or kidney cancer. The source was CD4+ or CD8+ T cells sorted from blood, collected in a trial of the OX40 agonist ivuxolimab. The V gene is TRBV20-1, the J gene TRBJ2-1; 9 bases are shared with TRBD2. The CDR3: CSAAIAGGRFF. DNA of the CDR3: TGCAGTGCTGCCATTGCGGGAGGGCGGTTCTTC.